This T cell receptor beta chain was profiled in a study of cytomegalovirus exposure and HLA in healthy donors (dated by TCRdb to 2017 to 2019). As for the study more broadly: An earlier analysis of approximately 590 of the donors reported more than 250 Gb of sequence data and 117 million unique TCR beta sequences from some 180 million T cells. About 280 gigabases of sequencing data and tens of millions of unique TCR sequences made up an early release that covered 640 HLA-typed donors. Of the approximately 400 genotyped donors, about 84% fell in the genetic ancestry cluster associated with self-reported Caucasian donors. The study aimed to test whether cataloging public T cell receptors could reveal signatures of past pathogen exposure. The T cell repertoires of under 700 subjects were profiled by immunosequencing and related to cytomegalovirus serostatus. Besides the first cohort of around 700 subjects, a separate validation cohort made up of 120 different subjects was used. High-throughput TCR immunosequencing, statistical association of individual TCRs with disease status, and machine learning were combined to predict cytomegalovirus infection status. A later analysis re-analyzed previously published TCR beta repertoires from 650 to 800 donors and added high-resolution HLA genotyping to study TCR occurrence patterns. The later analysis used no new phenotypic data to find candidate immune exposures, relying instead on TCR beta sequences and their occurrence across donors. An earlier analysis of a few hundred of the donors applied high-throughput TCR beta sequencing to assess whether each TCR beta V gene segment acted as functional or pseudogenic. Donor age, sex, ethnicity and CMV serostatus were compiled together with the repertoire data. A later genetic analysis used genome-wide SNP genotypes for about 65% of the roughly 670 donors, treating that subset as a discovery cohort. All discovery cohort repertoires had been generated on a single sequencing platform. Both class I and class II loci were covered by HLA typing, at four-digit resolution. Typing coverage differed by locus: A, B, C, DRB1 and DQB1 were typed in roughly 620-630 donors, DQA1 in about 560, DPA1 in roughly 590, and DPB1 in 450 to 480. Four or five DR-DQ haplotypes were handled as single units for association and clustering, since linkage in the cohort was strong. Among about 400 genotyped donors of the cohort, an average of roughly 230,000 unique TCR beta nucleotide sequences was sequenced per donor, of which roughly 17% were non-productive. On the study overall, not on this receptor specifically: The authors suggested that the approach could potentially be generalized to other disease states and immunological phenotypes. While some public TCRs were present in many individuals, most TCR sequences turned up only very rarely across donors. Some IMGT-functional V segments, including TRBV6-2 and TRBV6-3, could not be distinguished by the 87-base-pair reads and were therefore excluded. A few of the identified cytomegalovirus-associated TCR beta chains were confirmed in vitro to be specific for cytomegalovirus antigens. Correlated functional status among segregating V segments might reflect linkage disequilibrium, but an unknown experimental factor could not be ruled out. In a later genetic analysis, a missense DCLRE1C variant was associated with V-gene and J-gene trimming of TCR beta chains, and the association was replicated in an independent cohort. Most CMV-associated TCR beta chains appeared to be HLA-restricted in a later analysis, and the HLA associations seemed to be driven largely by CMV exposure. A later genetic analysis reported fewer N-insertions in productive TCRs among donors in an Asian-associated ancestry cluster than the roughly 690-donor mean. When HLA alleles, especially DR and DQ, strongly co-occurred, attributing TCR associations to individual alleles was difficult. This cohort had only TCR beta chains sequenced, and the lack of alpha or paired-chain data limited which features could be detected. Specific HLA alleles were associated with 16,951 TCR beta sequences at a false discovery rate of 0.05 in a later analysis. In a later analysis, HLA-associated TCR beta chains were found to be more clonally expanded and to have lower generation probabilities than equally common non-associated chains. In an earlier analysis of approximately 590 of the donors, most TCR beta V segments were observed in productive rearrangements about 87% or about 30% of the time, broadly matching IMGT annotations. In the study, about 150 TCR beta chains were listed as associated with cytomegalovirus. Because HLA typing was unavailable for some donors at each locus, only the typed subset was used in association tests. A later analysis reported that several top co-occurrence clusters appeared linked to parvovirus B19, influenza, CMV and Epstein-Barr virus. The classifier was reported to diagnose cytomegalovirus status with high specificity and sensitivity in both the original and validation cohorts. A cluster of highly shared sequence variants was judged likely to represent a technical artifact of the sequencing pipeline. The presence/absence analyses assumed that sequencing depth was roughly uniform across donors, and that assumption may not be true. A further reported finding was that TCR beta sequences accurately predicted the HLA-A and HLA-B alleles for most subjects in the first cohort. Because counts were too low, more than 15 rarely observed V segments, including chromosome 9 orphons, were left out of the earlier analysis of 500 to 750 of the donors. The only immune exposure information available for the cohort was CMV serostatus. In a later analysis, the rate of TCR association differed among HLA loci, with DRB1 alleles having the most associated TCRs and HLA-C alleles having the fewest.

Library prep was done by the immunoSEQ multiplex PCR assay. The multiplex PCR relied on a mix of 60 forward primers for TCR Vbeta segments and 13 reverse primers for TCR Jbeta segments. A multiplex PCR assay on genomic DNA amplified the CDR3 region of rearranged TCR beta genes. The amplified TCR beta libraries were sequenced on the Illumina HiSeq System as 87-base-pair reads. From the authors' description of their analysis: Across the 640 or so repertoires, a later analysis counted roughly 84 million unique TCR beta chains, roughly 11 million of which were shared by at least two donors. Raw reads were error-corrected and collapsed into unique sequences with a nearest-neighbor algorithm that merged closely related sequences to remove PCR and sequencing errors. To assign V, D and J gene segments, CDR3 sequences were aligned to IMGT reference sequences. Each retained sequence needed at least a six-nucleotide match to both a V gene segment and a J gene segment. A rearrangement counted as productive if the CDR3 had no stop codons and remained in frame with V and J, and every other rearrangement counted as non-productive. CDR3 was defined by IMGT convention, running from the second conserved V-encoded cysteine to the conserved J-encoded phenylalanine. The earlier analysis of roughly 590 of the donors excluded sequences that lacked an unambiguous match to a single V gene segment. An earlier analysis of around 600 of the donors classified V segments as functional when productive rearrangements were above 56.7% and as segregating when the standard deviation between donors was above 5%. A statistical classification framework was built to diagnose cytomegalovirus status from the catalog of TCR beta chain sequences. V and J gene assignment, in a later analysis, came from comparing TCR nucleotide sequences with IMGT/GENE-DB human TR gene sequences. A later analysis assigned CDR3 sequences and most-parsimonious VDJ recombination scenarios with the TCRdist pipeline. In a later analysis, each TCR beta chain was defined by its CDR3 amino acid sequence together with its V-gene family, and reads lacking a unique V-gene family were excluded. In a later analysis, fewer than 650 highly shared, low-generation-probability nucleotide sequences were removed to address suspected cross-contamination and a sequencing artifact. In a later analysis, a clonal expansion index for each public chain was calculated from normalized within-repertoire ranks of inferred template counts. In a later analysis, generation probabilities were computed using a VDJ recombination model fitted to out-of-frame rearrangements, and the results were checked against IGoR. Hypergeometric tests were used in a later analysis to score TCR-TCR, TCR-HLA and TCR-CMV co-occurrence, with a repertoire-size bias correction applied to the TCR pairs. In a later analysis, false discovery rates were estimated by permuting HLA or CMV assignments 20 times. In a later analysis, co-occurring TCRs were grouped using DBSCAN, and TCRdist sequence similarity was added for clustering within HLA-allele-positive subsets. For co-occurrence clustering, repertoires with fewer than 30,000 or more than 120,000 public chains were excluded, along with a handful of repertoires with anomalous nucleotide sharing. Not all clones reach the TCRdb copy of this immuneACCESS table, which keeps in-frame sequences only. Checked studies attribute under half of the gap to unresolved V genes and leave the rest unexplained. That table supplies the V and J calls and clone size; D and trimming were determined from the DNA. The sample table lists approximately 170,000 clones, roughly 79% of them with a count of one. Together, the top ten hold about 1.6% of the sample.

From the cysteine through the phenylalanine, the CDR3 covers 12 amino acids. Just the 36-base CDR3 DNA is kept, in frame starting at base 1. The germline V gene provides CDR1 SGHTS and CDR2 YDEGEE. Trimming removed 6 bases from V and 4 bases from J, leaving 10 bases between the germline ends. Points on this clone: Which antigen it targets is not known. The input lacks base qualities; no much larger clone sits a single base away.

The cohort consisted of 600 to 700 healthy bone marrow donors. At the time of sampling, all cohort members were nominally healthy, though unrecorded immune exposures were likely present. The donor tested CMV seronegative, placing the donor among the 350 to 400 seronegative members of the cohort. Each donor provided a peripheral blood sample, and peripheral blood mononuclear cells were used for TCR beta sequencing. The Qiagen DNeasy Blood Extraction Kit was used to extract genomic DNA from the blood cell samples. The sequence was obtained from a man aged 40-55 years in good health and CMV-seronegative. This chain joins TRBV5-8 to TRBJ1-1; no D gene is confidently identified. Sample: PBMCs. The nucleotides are TGTGCCAGCATAGGAGCGGTCACTGAAGCTTTCTTT. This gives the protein CASIGAVTEAFF. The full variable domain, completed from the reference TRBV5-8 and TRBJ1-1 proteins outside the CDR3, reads EAGVTQSPTHLIKTRGQQATLRCSPISGHTSVYWYQQALGLGLQFLLWYDEGEERNRGNFPPRFSGRQFPNYSSELNVNALELEDSALYLCASIGAVTEAFFGQGTRLTVV.